The 21 T cell receptor beta chains presented below share a single source sample, sequenced in a study of blood T cell repertoires in COVID-19. The assay was immunoSEQ multiplex PCR, and TCRdb's table has in-frame clones only and misses some. The repertoire has roughly 200,000 clones, 70% to 90% of them found once; the top ten carry approximately 18%. The specimen was peripheral blood. These receptors all stem from a person aged 65-85 years with COVID-19, enrolled during active disease.

CDR3 nucleotide sequence: TGTGCCACCAGGGGGGAGGAGAGCACTGAAGCTTTCTTT. It translates to CATRGEESTEAFF. This rearrangement joins TRBV15 to TRBJ1-1; the D gene is possibly TRBD1 (5 bases). From germline, CDR1 is LNHNV and CDR2 YYDKDF (reference sequence). V lost 6 bases and J lost 4, with 12 bases in between. This CDR3 is 13 amino acids long.

The V and J genes are TRBV24-1 and TRBJ1-5, with TRBD1 as a possible D gene (5 bases). V lost 4 bases and J lost 7, with 13 bases in between. CDR3 length: 14 amino acids. Germline V gives CDR1 KGHDR, CDR2 SFDVKD. In DNA form, the CDR3 reads TGTGCCACCAGTGAATCAGGGAGGGAACAGCCCCAGCATTTT. Translation: CATSESGREQPQHF.

The chain carries TRBV15 and TRBJ1-4; TRBD1 is a possible D gene (5 bases). The CDR3 totals 15 residues. The germline gives CDR1 LNHNV, CDR2 YYDKDF (reference sequence). V shed 1 base and J shed 10 bases, with 16 bases lying between them. CDR3 nucleotide sequence: TGTGCCACCAGCAGAGCTCGGACACTTCAAGGAAAACTGTTTTTT. This translates into CATSRARTLQGKLFF.

This clone was counted at least ten times. Distinct nucleotide sequences in the sample also encode this CDR3. The rearrangement joins TRBV19 to TRBJ1-5; D unclear. Germline loops: CDR1 LNHDA, CDR2 SQIVND (reference sequence). V shed 5 bases and J shed 3 bases, with 8 bases lying between them. CDR3 size: 13 residues. CDR3 sequence: CASSWGVNQPQHF. The DNA of the CDR3 is TGTGCCAGTAGTTGGGGAGTCAATCAGCCCCAGCATTTT. The complete variable domain, with remaining parts taken from reference TRBV19 and TRBJ1-5, reads DGGITQSPKYLFRKEGQNVTLSCEQNLNHDAMYWYRQDPGQGLRLIYYSQIVNDFQKGDIAEGYSVSREKKESFPLTVTSAQKNPTAFYLCASSWGVNQPQHFGDGTRLSIL.

This clone was detected only once. The chain recombines TRBV27 with TRBJ2-1, with 8 bases aligning to TRBD1. V shed 3 bases and J 4 bases; nucleotides not matched to a gene: 5. The CDR3 totals 15 residues. Germline V gene sequence: CDR1 MNHEY, CDR2 SMNVEV (reference sequence). Written as DNA, the CDR3 is TGTGCCAGCAGTTTTCGGGACAGGCCTTACAATGAGCAGTTCTTC. Its protein product is CASSFRDRPYNEQFF.

This clone was seen only once. J is TRBJ1-4 and V is TRBV4-2; 7 nucleotides line up with TRBD1. Unmatched junction bases numbered 6, after V lost 1 base and J lost 7 bases. CDR1 and CDR2 (germline): LGHNA, YNFKEQ. CDR3 length equals 15 residues. The CDR3 nucleotides read TGTGCCAGCAGCCAAGCCCCAGGGGGTGCTGAAAAACTGTTTTTT. This sequence encodes CASSQAPGGAEKLFF.

The V call is TRBV28, the J call TRBJ2-2; D is perhaps TRBD1 (6 bases). Germline loops: CDR1 MDHEN, CDR2 SYDVKM. V was trimmed by 6 bases and J by 1 base, leaving 12 bases between them. This CDR3 is built from 15 residues. CDR3 sequence (DNA): TGTGCCAGCAGCCCCTTAGGGGGGAACACCGGGGAGCTGTTTTTT. Protein sequence: CASSPLGGNTGELFF.

This chain uses TRBV6-2 or TRBV6-3 with TRBJ2-4, with a weak D call TRBD1 (6 bases). The CDR3 is 15 amino acids. CDR1 is MNHEY and CDR2 is SVGEGT in the germline V gene. V lost 4 bases, J lost 8 bases, and 18 bases lay in between. This chain's CDR3 is CASSSPTGPRDIQYF. DNA of the CDR3: TGTGCCAGCAGTTCTCCGACAGGACCCAGGGACATTCAGTACTTC.

The chain employs TRBV28 and TRBJ2-5, with D perhaps matching TRBD2 (6 bases). This CDR3 is built from 15 residues. Germline-derived CDR1 and CDR2 are MDHEN and SYDVKM. Between the trimmed V and J ends, which lost 6 bases and 1 base, there was a span of 15 bases. CDR3 bases: TGTGCCAGCAGATTGAGGGAGGTTAGCCAAGAGACCCAGTACTTC. Translated: CASRLREVSQETQYF.

The chain employs TRBV5-4 and TRBJ2-7; 8 bases line up with TRBD1. The germline V gene encodes CDR1 SGHNT and CDR2 YYREEE (reference sequence). The CDR3 has 14 residues. The V segment lost 5 bases and the J segment 5 bases; nucleotides outside the gene matches: 9. The DNA of the CDR3 is TGTGCCAGCAGTTATCGGGACAGGATCGACGAGCAGTACTTC. It yields the protein CASSYRDRIDEQYF.

The CDR3 is CASSRGRGVNEKLFF. The CDR3 nucleotides read TGCGCCAGCAGCCGGGGCCGGGGGGTCAATGAAAAACTGTTTTTT. V usage is TRBV5-1 and J usage is TRBJ1-4, with D perhaps TRBD1 (5 bases). The germline V gene encodes CDR1 SGHRS and CDR2 YFSETQ. V was trimmed by 4 bases and J by 5 bases, leaving 15 bases between them. CDR3 length: 15 residues.

This chain uses TRBV7-3 with TRBJ2-3; the D gene is possibly TRBD1 (5 bases). This CDR3 has 15 amino acids. Germline V lookup: CDR1 SGHTA, CDR2 FQGTGA. The ends were cut back, 4 bases at V and 5 bases at J, with 16 bases in the middle. The CDR3 is CASSSNVGVGDTQYF. The CDR3, as DNA: TGTGCCAGCAGCTCCAACGTAGGGGTTGGAGATACGCAGTATTTT.

For the CDR3, the DNA is TGTGCCAGCAGTGCCAACAGGGCGGGGGCCAACGTCCTGACTTTC. Encoded protein: CASSANRAGANVLTF. V is TRBV2 and J is TRBJ2-6; D might be TRBD1 (6 bases). Germline V CDR1 and CDR2: SNHLY, FYNNEI. Deletions cut 4 bases from V and 4 bases from J, with 11 bases between. The CDR3 runs to 15 residues.

This sequence joins TRBV6-5 and TRBJ2-7, with 10 bases identical to TRBD1. Germline V gene data show CDR1 as MNHEY and CDR2 as SVGAGI. The CDR3 has 15 residues. Losses at the gene ends were 7 bases for V and 3 bases for J; bases not matched to a gene: 9. CDR3 residues: CASNPTGGVIYEQYF. CDR3 sequence (DNA): TGTGCCAGCAACCCGACAGGGGGCGTTATCTACGAGCAGTACTTC.

Comment on this clone: At one end, the junction sequence differs from germline, possibly due to a read error. The V and J genes are TRBV20-1 and TRBJ1-2; D possibly corresponds to TRBD1 (5 bases). There are 10 residues in the CDR3. CDR1 and CDR2 (germline): DFQATT, SNEGSKA (reference sequence). CDR3 in amino acids: CSAKGQAVPF. CDR3 nucleotides: TGCAGTGCTAAAGGACAAGCCGTTCCCTTC.

Comment on this clone: This sample includes further DNA sequences coding for the same CDR3. V and J are TRBV19 and TRBJ2-1; 7 positions agree with TRBD1. The CDR3 extends over 13 amino acids. CDR1 LNHDA and CDR2 SQIVND come from the germline V gene (reference sequence). V lost 9 bases, J lost 0 bases, and 2 bases stayed unmatched. This CDR3 is CASRDSSYNEQFF. The CDR3 coding sequence is TGTGCCAGCAGGGACAGCTCCTACAATGAGCAGTTCTTC.

V gene TRBV9 combines with J gene TRBJ1-5; 10 bases are shared with TRBD1. Germline V CDR1 and CDR2: SGDLS, YYNGEE. The CDR3 has 16 amino acids. J was trimmed by 5 bases and V by 0 bases; bases with no gene match: 5. The CDR3 DNA is TGTGCCAGCAGCGTAGGAGGGACAGGGGACTATCAGCCCCAGCATTTT. Protein product: CASSVGGTGDYQPQHF.

The J gene is TRBJ2-3, the V gene TRBV29-1, with 10 bases identical to TRBD2. Looked up from germline, CDR1 is SQVTM and CDR2 is ANQGSEA. V shed 7 bases, J shed 2 bases, and the junction held 6 bases outside the gene matches. CDR3 length: 14 residues. CDR3 sequence: CSAESGGATDTQYF. The CDR3 coding sequence is TGCAGCGCCGAAAGCGGGGGGGCCACAGATACGCAGTATTTT.

The V and J genes are TRBV5-4 and TRBJ2-3; no firm D call. The CDR3 covers 14 residues. Per germline, CDR1 SGHNT and CDR2 YYREEE (reference sequence). Trimming removed 4 bases from V and 1 base from J, with 10 bases in between. The CDR3 region is CASSDSAGTDTQYF. The CDR3 DNA sequence: TGTGCCAGCAGCGATAGTGCCGGCACAGATACGCAGTATTTT.

This chain links TRBV7-3 with TRBJ1-2; maybe TRBD1 (5 bases). The germline V gene has CDR1 SGHTA and CDR2 FQGTGA. With 1 base removed from V and 1 base from J, the gap between germline ends came to 16 bases. CDR3 length: 17 residues. The chain's CDR3 is CASSLMGGDPLNYGYTF. The CDR3 region has the DNA TGTGCCAGCAGCTTAATGGGGGGGGACCCCCTTAACTATGGCTACACCTTC.

In its sample, this clone was seen once. V and J are TRBV5-1 and TRBJ2-2; 10 nucleotides line up with TRBD2. Germline CDR1 SGHRS, CDR2 YFSETQ. The CDR3 totals 16 residues. V gave up 3 bases and J gave up 0 bases; unmatched junction bases: 2. The CDR3 DNA reads TGCGCCAGCAGCTCTGGACTAGCGGCGAACACCGGGGAGCTGTTTTTT. This translates into CASSSGLAANTGELFF.